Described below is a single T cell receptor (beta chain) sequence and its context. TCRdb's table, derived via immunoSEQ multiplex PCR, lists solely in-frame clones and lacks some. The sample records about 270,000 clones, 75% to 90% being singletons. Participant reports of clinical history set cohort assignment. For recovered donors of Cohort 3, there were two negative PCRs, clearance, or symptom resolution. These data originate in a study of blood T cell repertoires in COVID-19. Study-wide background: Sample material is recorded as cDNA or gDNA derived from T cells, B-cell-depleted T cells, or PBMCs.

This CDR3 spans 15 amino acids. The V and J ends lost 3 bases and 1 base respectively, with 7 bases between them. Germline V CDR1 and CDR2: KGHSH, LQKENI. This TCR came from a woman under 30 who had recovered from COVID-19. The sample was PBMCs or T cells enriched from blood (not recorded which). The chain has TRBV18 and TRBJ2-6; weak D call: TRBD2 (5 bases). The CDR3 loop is CASSPGRSGANVLTF. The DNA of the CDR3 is TGTGCCAGCTCACCGGGGAGATCTGGGGCCAACGTCCTGACTTTC.